These 29 T cell receptor beta chains originate from one sample sequenced in a study of blood T cell repertoires in COVID-19. The data were produced by immunoSEQ multiplex PCR, yet TCRdb's version contains in-frame clones alone and is incomplete. In the table there are a few hundred thousand clones, approximately 92% of which are singletons. Sequencing was carried out using PBMCs or T cells enriched from blood (not recorded which). The source of these receptors is a man between 18 and 29 years old who had recovered from COVID-19.

This clone appeared a single time. This sequence joins TRBV9 and TRBJ2-7, with D maybe TRBD1 (6 bases). Germline CDR1 SGDLS, CDR2 YYNGEE. This CDR3 is 12 amino acids long. V shed 2 bases and J shed 4 bases, with 7 bases lying between them. This chain's CDR3 is CASSVTGYEQYF. As DNA, the CDR3 is TGTGCCAGCAGCGTCACAGGGTACGAGCAGTACTTC.

The chain combines TRBV19 with TRBJ1-2; the match to TRBD1 covers 7 bases. Germline CDR1 LNHDA, CDR2 SQIVND (reference sequence). V dropped 8 bases and J dropped 5; count of bases not matched to a gene: 8. This CDR3 region has 13 residues. The CDR3 reads CASHDRAGYGYTF. DNA for the CDR3: TGTGCCAGTCACGACAGGGCTGGTTATGGCTACACCTTC.

The rearrangement links TRBV6-5 to TRBJ1-2; D gene ambiguous. The length of the CDR3 is 14 residues. V lost 0 bases to trimming and J lost 7 bases, with 12 bases between them. Germline lookup yields CDR1 MNHEY and CDR2 SVGAGI. CDR3 coding DNA: TGTGCCAGCAGTTACTCGAGGAGGGTTCGTGGCTACACCTTC. It specifies CASSYSRRVRGYTF.

The rearrangement joins TRBV19 to TRBJ1-5, with a possible D match to TRBD1 (6 bases). V lost 3 bases to trimming and J lost 5 bases, with 17 bases between them. This CDR3 comprises 16 residues. Germline values: CDR1 LNHDA, CDR2 SQIVND (reference sequence). The CDR3 sequence is CASSMGGGRVDQPQHF. In DNA, the CDR3 is TGTGCCAGTAGTATGGGTGGGGGCAGGGTGGATCAGCCCCAGCATTTT.

This sequence joins TRBV19 and TRBJ1-1, with D perhaps TRBD1 (5 bases). Germline V gene lookup returns CDR1 LNHDA and CDR2 SQIVND (reference sequence). This CDR3 spans 15 amino acids. V lost 5 bases, J lost 0 bases, and 13 bases lay in between. CDR3 region: CASSPGGRMNTEAFF. The CDR3 DNA reads TGTGCCAGTAGTCCCGGGGGACGGATGAACACTGAAGCTTTCTTT.

The chain has TRBV18 and TRBJ2-3; 7 bases fit TRBD2. This CDR3 spans 16 amino acids. The V gene end was trimmed by 0 bases and the J gene end by 2 bases; junction bases not matched to a gene: 5. Germline CDR1 and CDR2: KGHSH and LQKENI. CDR3 DNA: TGTGCCAGCTCACCACCTGGGAGCGGGGCCACAGATACGCAGTATTTT. Its protein is CASSPPGSGATDTQYF.

The chain couples TRBV7-2 to TRBJ1-1; 10 bases fit TRBD1. The CDR3 contains 14 residues. CDR1 is SGHTA and CDR2 is FQGNSA in the germline V gene. The J segment lost 5 bases and the V segment lost 3 bases, leaving 3 bases of the junction unmatched. In DNA form, the CDR3 reads TGTGCCAGCAGCTTGACAGGGGGCAGGACTGAAGCTTTCTTT. This translates into CASSLTGGRTEAFF.

This clone was seen more than once but under ten times. CDR3 coding DNA: TGTGCCAGCAGTCCCCAGGGGGGCTATCAGCCCCAGCATTTT. It yields the protein CASSPQGGYQPQHF. The chain combines TRBV6-5 with TRBJ1-5; 7 bases align to TRBD1. The J segment lost 5 bases and the V segment lost 5 bases, leaving 6 bases of the junction unmatched. The CDR3 has 14 residues. Germline CDR1 MNHEY, CDR2 SVGAGI.

The gene calls are TRBV6-5 and TRBJ1-1, with D tentatively TRBD1 (6 bases). Looked up from germline, CDR1 is MNHEY and CDR2 is SVGAGI. This CDR3 region has 14 residues. With 5 bases removed from V and 4 bases from J, the gap between germline ends came to 14 bases. CDR3 region: CASSIQGGVTEAFF. CDR3 in DNA: TGTGCCAGCAGTATACAGGGAGGGGTCACTGAAGCTTTCTTT.

This sequence joins TRBV20-1 and TRBJ1-5, with TRBD1 matching over 7 bases. This CDR3 region has 15 residues. V trimming: 3 bases; J trimming: 2 bases; junction bases outside the gene matches: 7. The germline V gene has CDR1 DFQATT and CDR2 SNEGSKA (reference sequence). CDR3 in DNA: TGCAGTGCTAGTCGACAGGGAAGTGGCAATCAGCCCCAGCATTTT. It codes for CSASRQGSGNQPQHF.

This clone was observed a single time. One end of the junction does not line up with germline, which may come from a read error. This chain uses TRBV6-1 with TRBJ2-1; the D gene is possibly TRBD1 (5 bases). Germline CDR1 is MNHNS and CDR2 is SASEGT. The CDR3 is 12 amino acids. DNA of the CDR3: TGTGCCATCAGTGACAGCTACAATGAGCAGTTCTTC. It encodes CAISDSYNEQFF.

The J gene is TRBJ2-3, the V gene TRBV3-1 (or the pseudogene TRBV3-2); 11 bases are a match to TRBD2. The trim removed 4 bases at V and 1 base at J, leaving 7 bases unmatched. The CDR3 contains 17 residues. Germline CDR1 reads LGHDT; CDR2 reads YNNKEL (reference sequence). CDR3 DNA sequence: TGTGCCAGCAGCCCTTTTTCGACTAGCGGGGGCACAGATACGCAGTATTTT. This sequence encodes CASSPFSTSGGTDTQYF.

V and J are TRBV5-1 and TRBJ2-5; 8 bases are a match to TRBD1. Trimming cost V 0 bases and J 3 bases; bases outside gene matches: 4. This CDR3 spans 15 amino acids. Germline V gene sequence: CDR1 SGHRS, CDR2 YFSETQ. The CDR3 DNA reads as TGCGCCAGCAGCTTGGTCCCGACAGGGGAAGAGACCCAGTACTTC. As protein: CASSLVPTGEETQYF.

The chain employs TRBV9 and TRBJ2-3, with 12 bases aligning to TRBD2. V lost 3 bases, J lost 3 bases, and 5 bases stayed unmatched. This CDR3 has 16 amino acids. Per the germline V gene, CDR1 is SGDLS and CDR2 is YYNGEE. The CDR3 DNA follows: TGTGCCAGCAGCGGGAAGGGACTAGCGGGTACAGATACGCAGTATTTT. Protein product: CASSGKGLAGTDTQYF.

This chain uses TRBV18 with TRBJ1-2; D uncertain. V shed 3 bases and J shed 0 bases, with 11 bases lying between them. There are 15 residues in the CDR3. Germline assignment: CDR1 KGHSH and CDR2 LQKENI. The CDR3 spells CASSPAGSPNYGYTF. DNA of the CDR3: TGTGCCAGCTCACCGGCAGGCAGCCCTAACTATGGCTACACCTTC.

The chain is built from TRBV7-7 and TRBJ1-3; D uncertain. Between the trimmed V and J ends, which lost 7 bases and 2 bases, there was a span of 18 bases. This CDR3 contains 16 residues. Germline CDR1 reads SSHAT; CDR2 reads FNYEAQ (reference sequence). The CDR3 sequence is CASIPPSLGAGNTIYF. The CDR3, as DNA: TGTGCCAGCATCCCACCCTCACTGGGCGCTGGAAACACCATATATTTT.

V usage is TRBV4-1 and J usage is TRBJ2-5; the D gene is possibly TRBD2 (7 bases). Per germline, CDR1 MGHRA and CDR2 YSYEKL. The CDR3 sequence is 14 residues long. The germline V and J ends were trimmed by 1 base and 9 bases, with 15 bases remaining between them. The CDR3 here is CASSQAGGPFSQYF. The CDR3 DNA is TGCGCCAGCAGCCAAGCGGGGGGCCCTTTTTCCCAGTACTTC.

The chain is built from TRBV7-4 and TRBJ2-1; tentative D call: TRBD1 (5 bases). This CDR3 is built from 19 residues. CDR1 and CDR2 from the germline V gene are SGHVT and SQSDAQ. The V gene lost 8 bases and the J gene lost 6 bases, with 32 bases spanning the gap. CDR3 nucleotide sequence: TGTGCCAGCCTCGTTTCAGTATCGGATACAGGTAAAAGCCCCAATGAGCAGTTCTTC. Its protein is CASLVSVSDTGKSPNEQFF.

The chain carries TRBV27 and TRBJ1-5; the D gene is possibly TRBD1 (5 bases). The germline gives CDR1 MNHEY, CDR2 SMNVEV (reference sequence). The V end lost 8 bases, the J end lost 3 bases, and 20 bases lay between the germline ends. This CDR3 contains 16 residues. CDR3: CASAAMRDGFNQPQHF. CDR3 bases: TGTGCCAGCGCCGCCATGCGGGACGGCTTCAATCAGCCCCAGCATTTT.

This clone was found once. V is TRBV30 and J is TRBJ1-1, with D maybe TRBD1 (6 bases). Deletions cut 8 bases from V and 0 bases from J, with 10 bases between. Germline V CDR1 and CDR2: GTSNPN, SVGIG (reference sequence). CDR3 length: 12 residues. The CDR3 protein is CAAGQLNTEAFF. The DNA for the CDR3 is TGTGCCGCAGGACAGCTGAACACTGAAGCTTTCTTT.

The chain employs TRBV9 and TRBJ2-7, with 11 nucleotides matching TRBD2. Germline loops: CDR1 SGDLS, CDR2 YYNGEE. CDR3 length equals 16 residues. The trim removed 4 bases at V and 4 bases at J, leaving 10 bases unmatched. Here the CDR3 DNA reads TGTGCCAGCAGCCCGTTTACTAGCGGGAGAAGATACGAGCAGTACTTC. Amino acid sequence: CASSPFTSGRRYEQYF.

The rearrangement links TRBV7-2 to TRBJ1-5; D remains ambiguous. V lost 3 bases to trimming and J lost 2 bases, with 11 bases between them. Germline V gene lookup returns CDR1 SGHTA and CDR2 FQGNSA. This CDR3 spans 15 amino acids. The CDR3 bases are TGTGCCAGCAGCTTTGGGTTCCGGGGCAATCAGCCCCAGCATTTT. Protein: CASSFGFRGNQPQHF.

The V and J genes are TRBV24-1 and TRBJ2-1; the match to TRBD2 covers 7 bases. This CDR3 is 12 amino acids long. The V gene end was trimmed by 2 bases and the J gene end by 15 bases; junction bases not matched to a gene: 6. The germline gives CDR1 KGHDR, CDR2 SFDVKD. CDR3 amino acids: CATSDSGGKPFF. The CDR3 coding sequence is TGTGCCACCAGTGATTCCGGGGGGAAGCCGTTCTTC.

The chain carries TRBV9 and TRBJ2-1; D is unclear. Germline loops: CDR1 SGDLS, CDR2 YYNGEE. CDR3 length: 13 residues. The V end was cut by 9 bases, the J end by 5 bases, with 15 bases between. CDR3 nucleotides: TGTGCCACCGCGCCGAGCGTAGACAATGAGCAGTTCTTC. Translating it yields CATAPSVDNEQFF.

V usage is TRBV29-1 and J usage is TRBJ2-2; 9 bases map to TRBD1. Germline CDR1 reads SQVTM; CDR2 reads ANQGSEA. The CDR3 runs 15 residues. V trimming: 4 bases; J trimming: 6 bases; junction bases outside the gene matches: 9. DNA of the CDR3: TGCAGCGTTGGACCGGGACAGGGTGTCGCCGGGGAGCTGTTTTTT. It codes for CSVGPGQGVAGELFF.

This clone is a singleton in its sample. The rearrangement joins TRBV28 to TRBJ2-7; 8 positions match TRBD2. The CDR3 length is 15 residues. The V and J ends lost 1 base and 6 bases, in that order; junction bases with no gene match: 8. Germline V gene sequence: CDR1 MDHEN, CDR2 SYDVKM. The CDR3 is CASSLSGAGRGEQYF. The CDR3 DNA reads TGTGCCAGCAGTTTATCGGGGGCCGGGAGGGGCGAGCAGTACTTC.

For this clone: Other DNA sequences in the same sample also yield this CDR3. The chain has TRBV19 and TRBJ2-7; the D gene is possibly TRBD1 (6 bases). V was pared by 4 bases and J by 0 bases, with 10 bases between. This CDR3 comprises 14 residues. From germline, CDR1 is LNHDA and CDR2 SQIVND (reference sequence). The CDR3: CASSRQVSSYEQYF. The CDR3 coding sequence is TGTGCCAGTAGTAGACAGGTGAGCTCCTACGAGCAGTACTTC.

The V and J genes are TRBV10-3 and TRBJ2-7; D is perhaps TRBD2 (6 bases). The CDR3 spans 11 residues. Trimming pared 8 bases from V and 5 bases from J, leaving 10 bases between. Looked up from germline, CDR1 is ENHRY and CDR2 is SYGVKD. This chain's CDR3 is CAIGGGNEQYF. DNA of the CDR3: TGTGCCATCGGCGGAGGGAACGAGCAGTACTTC.

CDR3 sequence (DNA): TGTGCCAGCAGTAAAAACAGGGGGAGTATTGCCAACGTCCTGACTTTC. Residues: CASSKNRGSIANVLTF. V is TRBV27 and J is TRBJ2-6, with 8 bases fitting TRBD1. Per the germline V gene, CDR1 is MNHEY and CDR2 is SMNVEV (reference sequence). The CDR3 contains 16 residues. Losses at the gene ends were 5 bases for V and 7 bases for J; bases not matched to a gene: 10.